This paragraph reports one T cell receptor (beta chain). Its target antigen remains unknown. This entry is derived from a study of T cells expressing NK-cell markers (dated by TCRdb to 2020 to 2022). For the study in its entirety: TCR beta-chain repertoires were profiled in sorted CD3+CD56+NKG2C+, CD3+CD56+NKG2C- and CD3+CD56-NKG2C+ T-cell subsets from several donors. Sequencing of the libraries produced 2 x 150 bp reads on Illumina HiSeq 2000/2500, MiSeq or NextSeq. The study sequenced eight donors, all healthy volunteers chosen at random: three men and five women. Among the eight sequenced donors, seven were HCMV-seropositive and one was HCMV-seronegative. What the research found in general, with its limitations: In five to seven donors, the dominant CD3+CD56+NKG2C+ clonotypes were found to rank among the top 10 CD8+ clonotypes and to make up roughly 1.0-7.0% of CD8+ T cells. It remained unclear whether the expanded NKG2C-expressing T cell clones were specific for HCMV antigens. Those dominant clonotypes were again the most abundant among CD3+CD56-NKG2C+ cells in a few donors, at about 25-60.1%.

There are 12 amino acids in the CDR3, from cysteine to phenylalanine inclusive. DNA is not recorded here. CDR1 and CDR2 are drawn from the germline V gene (reference sequence): MNHNY, SVGAGI. The reads were generated on an Illumina HiSeq 2000. TCR beta cDNA libraries were prepared using 5'RACE template switching, which introduced a universal primer site and unique molecular identifiers. Synthesis of cDNA was primed from the TCR beta constant segment and was followed by two consecutive PCR amplification steps. For the original study's pipeline: Reads were demultiplexed and grouped by UMI with MIGEC, and clonotypes were assembled and quantified with MiTCR. Only TCR cDNA sequences supported by at least two reads were kept to exclude erroneous sequences. The tcR package was used for downstream repertoire analysis, with clonotypes matched between fractions based on CDR3 nucleotide sequence plus V segment. VDJmatch was used to annotate antigen specificity against VDJdb, with one amino acid substitution allowed in CDR3. After reprocessing by TCRdb, each CDR3 protein sequence is one entry, and no DNA is given. The V and J calls follow TCRdb's processing rather than the paper's. The table for this sample shows 200,000 to 300,000 distinct CDR3 sequences. 0.39% of the sample goes to the ten largest clones.

HCMV serostatus was determined by detecting HCMV-specific IgG in serum with a commercial ELISA kit. Peripheral blood mononuclear cells were isolated from blood by Ficoll density gradient centrifugation. The specimen sequenced was blood T cells: a sorted CD56 or NKG2C T cell subset, CD4+ or CD8+ T cells, or bulk PBMC T cells (not recorded which). The sequence was obtained from a young man in good health. Donor details come from another sample of the same person, matched by shared clones. The chain couples TRBV6-6 to TRBJ2-1; lacking DNA, the TRBD1 call made by TCRdb goes unchecked. The CDR3 protein sequence reads: CASSYDRGEQFF.